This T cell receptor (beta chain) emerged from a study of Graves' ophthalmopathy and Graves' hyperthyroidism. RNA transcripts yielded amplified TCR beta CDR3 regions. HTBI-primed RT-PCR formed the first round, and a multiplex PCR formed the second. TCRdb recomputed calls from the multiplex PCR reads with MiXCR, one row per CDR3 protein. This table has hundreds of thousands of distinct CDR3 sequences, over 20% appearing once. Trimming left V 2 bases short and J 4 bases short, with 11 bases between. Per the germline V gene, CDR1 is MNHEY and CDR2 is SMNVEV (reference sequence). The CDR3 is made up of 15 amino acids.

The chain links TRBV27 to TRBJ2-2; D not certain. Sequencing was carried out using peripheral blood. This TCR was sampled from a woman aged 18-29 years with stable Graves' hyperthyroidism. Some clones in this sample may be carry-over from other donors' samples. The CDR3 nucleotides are TGTGCCAGCAGTTTAGGGATACGCGGCACCGGGGAGCTGTTTTTT. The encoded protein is CASSLGIRGTGELFF.